Listed below are T cell receptor beta chains from one sample, sequenced in a study of blood T cell repertoires in COVID-19. The table came from immunoSEQ multiplex PCR; TCRdb's copy has only in-frame clones and leaves some out. The sample contains 110,000 or so clones, 85% of which appear only once. The specimen sequenced was peripheral blood. The receptors here all came from a human donor in a cohort sampled during active COVID-19. Both conserved end residues are part of each CDR3. D genes are given only for firm matches. The listing skips clone size in some rows; elsewhere it reads once, few, many or a size class.

CDR3: CSVSTGQGAGELFF; DNA: TGCAGCGTCAGTACGGGACAGGGGGCCGGGGAGCTGTTTTTT; J: TRBJ2-2; V: TRBV29-1; D: TRBD1; size: NA; length: 14
CDR3: CAWKADRVTEAFF; DNA: TGTGCCTGGAAGGCCGACAGGGTGACTGAAGCTTTCTTT; J: TRBJ1-1; V: TRBV30; D: TRBD1; size: NA; length: 13
CDR3: CASSPQAGGPYNEQFF; DNA: TGTGCCAGTAGTCCCCAAGCGGGGGGCCCTTACAATGAGCAGTTCTTC; J: TRBJ2-1; V: TRBV19; D: TRBD2; size: NA; length: 16
CDR3: CASSYRVKGFNEQFF; DNA: TGTGCCAGCAGCTACAGGGTGAAAGGGTTCAATGAGCAGTTCTTC; J: TRBJ2-1; V: TRBV9; D: NA; size: NA; length: 15
CDR3: CAWSVQGAPYNSPLHF; DNA: TGTGCCTGGAGTGTACAGGGGGCGCCCTATAATTCACCCCTCCACTTT; J: TRBJ1-6; V: TRBV30; D: TRBD1; size: NA; length: 16
CDR3: CASQDGGNTDTQYF; DNA: TGCGCCAGCCAAGACGGGGGGAACACAGATACGCAGTATTTT; J: TRBJ2-3; V: TRBV5-1; D: TRBD2; size: NA; length: 14
CDR3: CAIRMGQAEETQYF; DNA: TGTGCCATCAGGATGGGACAGGCAGAGGAGACCCAGTACTTC; J: TRBJ2-5; V: TRBV10-3; D: TRBD1; size: NA; length: 14
CDR3: CASSLVLAGTDTQYF; DNA: TGTGCCAGCAGCTTGGTTCTAGCGGGTACAGATACGCAGTATTTT; J: TRBJ2-3; V: TRBV5-6; D: TRBD2; size: few; length: 15
CDR3: CASSFGTGRTDTQYF; DNA: TGTGCCAGCAGCTTTGGGACAGGGCGCACAGATACGCAGTATTTT; J: TRBJ2-3; V: TRBV5-5; D: TRBD1; size: NA; length: 15
CDR3: CASSTRRWASAGGDEQFF; DNA: TGTGCCAGTAGTACCCGAAGGTGGGCTAGCGCCGGAGGCGATGAGCAGTTCTTC; J: TRBJ2-1; V: TRBV19; D: NA; size: few; length: 18
CDR3: CASRTQGAYQPQHF; DNA: TGTGCCAGTAGAACGCAGGGGGCCTATCAGCCCCAGCATTTT; J: TRBJ1-5; V: TRBV19; D: TRBD1; size: NA; length: 14
CDR3: CASSEGGSLYGYTF; DNA: TGTGCCAGCAGTGAAGGTGGCAGTCTGTATGGCTACACCTTC; J: TRBJ1-2; V: TRBV6-1; D: NA; size: NA; length: 14
CDR3: CASSPMRGQGAREQYF; DNA: TGTGCCAGCAGCCCTATGAGGGGGCAGGGGGCGAGGGAGCAGTACTTC; J: TRBJ2-7; V: TRBV2; D: TRBD1; size: NA; length: 16
CDR3: CASSQATGVDGYTF; DNA: TGCGCCAGCAGCCAAGCGACAGGGGTAGATGGCTACACCTTC; J: TRBJ1-2; V: TRBV4-3; D: TRBD1; size: few; length: 14
CDR3: CASSHEATYEQYF; DNA: TGCGCCAGCAGCCACGAGGCGACCTACGAGCAGTACTTC; J: TRBJ2-7; V: TRBV4-3; D: NA; size: NA; length: 13
CDR3: CASSLALTSGGPDLGF; DNA: TGTGCCAGCAGCTTAGCGCTAACTAGCGGGGGGCCAGATCTAGGTTTT; J: TRBJ2-3; V: TRBV7-2; D: TRBD2; size: NA; length: 16
CDR3: CASSPPGLAGGLNEQFF; DNA: TGTGCCAGCAGCCCTCCGGGACTAGCGGGGGGGCTGAATGAGCAGTTCTTC; J: TRBJ2-1; V: TRBV5-8; D: TRBD2; size: NA; length: 17